The 20 T cell receptor beta chains given below trace back to one sample, sequenced in a study of cytomegalovirus exposure and HLA in healthy donors. 13 Jbeta primers and 60 Vbeta primers were used for the PCR. Clones were read by immunoSEQ multiplex PCR, and TCRdb kept only the in-frame ones, dropping some. The repertoire holds about 140,000 clones, with 70% to 85% as singletons. Sequencing was carried out using PBMCs. The receptors were sampled from a young man in good health and CMV-seropositive.

The chain employs TRBV11-2 and TRBJ2-7; TRBD1 agrees at 9 bases. The CDR3 totals 14 residues. Germline trimming cut 5 bases from V and 2 bases from J; bases unmatched to any gene: 4. Germline values: CDR1 SGHAT, CDR2 FQNNGV. CDR3: CASSLQGAPYEQYF. For the CDR3, the DNA is TGTGCCAGCAGCCTACAGGGGGCCCCCTACGAGCAGTACTTC.

This clone was seen once. V is TRBV28 and J is TRBJ2-2; TRBD2 agrees at 9 bases. The germline V gene encodes CDR1 MDHEN and CDR2 SYDVKM. The V gene end was trimmed by 2 bases and the J gene end by 5 bases; junction bases not matched to a gene: 9. The CDR3 contains 17 residues. Here the CDR3 DNA reads TGTGCCAGCAGTTTAGCCTACGGAGCGGGAGGTACCGGGGAGCTGTTTTTT. Residues: CASSLAYGAGGTGELFF. Filled out from reference TRBV28 and TRBJ2-2, the complete variable domain reads DVKVTQSSRYLVKRTGEKVFLECVQDMDHENMFWYRQDPGLGLRLIYFSYDVKMKEKGDIPEGYSVSREKKERFSLILESASTNQTSMYLCASSLAYGAGGTGELFFGEGSRLTVL.

On this clone itself: An end of the junction does not agree with germline; a read error may underlie this. V gene TRBV4-2 combines with J gene TRBJ2-7, with D possibly being TRBD1 (6 bases). CDR1 is LGHNA and CDR2 is YNFKEQ in the germline V gene. This CDR3 spans 14 amino acids. CDR3 in DNA: TGTGCCAGCAGCCAAGATATCCAGGGGTCGGGGAGTCGCTTC. The encoded protein is CASSQDIQGSGSRF.

This chain links TRBV11-2 with TRBJ2-3; 13 bases agree with TRBD2. CDR1 and CDR2 from the germline V gene are SGHAT and FQNNGV. The CDR3 is 18 residues long. With 3 bases clipped from V and 7 bases from J, the junction kept 13 bases outside the gene matches. The CDR3 DNA sequence: TGTGCCAGCAGCTTTTCTCGGACTAGCGGGGGACGAGTGCATACGCAGTATTTT. This encodes CASSFSRTSGGRVHTQYF.

The gene calls are TRBV5-4 and TRBJ2-3; tentative D call: TRBD2 (6 bases). This CDR3 comprises 12 residues. V dropped 6 bases and J dropped 8 bases, with 13 bases sitting between them. The germline V gene has CDR1 SGHNT and CDR2 YYREEE (reference sequence). CDR3 sequence reads: CASTLDGSTQYF. The CDR3 region has the DNA TGTGCCAGCACCCTCGACGGGAGTACGCAGTATTTT.

The V call is TRBV18, the J call TRBJ2-7, with 9 nucleotides matching TRBD2. Germline V lookup: CDR1 KGHSH, CDR2 LQKENI. CDR3 length equals 16 residues. The J segment lost 9 bases and the V segment lost 3 bases, leaving 15 bases of the junction unmatched. This chain's CDR3 is CASSPLPTSGVHGQYF. Here the CDR3 DNA reads TGTGCCAGCTCACCTCTACCGACTAGCGGCGTGCACGGGCAGTACTTC.

This rearrangement joins TRBV11-3 to TRBJ1-4; maybe TRBD1 (5 bases). The V gene's germline CDR1 is SGHNT and CDR2 YENEEA. V lost 5 bases and J 0 bases, leaving 16 bases between the germline ends. The CDR3 has 17 amino acids. The CDR3 DNA sequence: TGTGCCAGCAGCCATCGGGGACTCACTTCAACTAATGAAAAACTGTTTTTT. It yields the protein CASSHRGLTSTNEKLFF.

The chain uses TRBV5-8 and TRBJ1-2, with 9 bases lining up with TRBD1. CDR3 length: 16 amino acids. Germline trimming cut 1 base from V and 3 bases from J; bases unmatched to any gene: 7. Germline V gene lookup returns CDR1 SGHTS and CDR2 YDEGEE. DNA of the CDR3: TGTGCCAGCAGCTTGTACTCGACAGGGGGGGACTATGGCTACACCTTC. It encodes CASSLYSTGGDYGYTF.

V usage is TRBV4-2 and J usage is TRBJ1-1, with D perhaps TRBD1 (5 bases). V gave up 6 bases and J gave up 4 bases, with 18 bases separating them. From germline, CDR1 is LGHNA and CDR2 YNFKEQ. This CDR3 contains 15 residues. The DNA of the CDR3 is TGTGCCAGCAGTCTGGAGGGGCAAGGCAGCACTGAAGCTTTCTTT. Translated, it gives CASSLEGQGSTEAFF.

The chain recombines TRBV6-1 with TRBJ1-2; 7 bases map to TRBD1. V gave up 10 bases and J gave up 5 bases; unmatched junction bases: 4. Germline loops: CDR1 MNHNS, CDR2 SASEGT. The CDR3 spans 11 residues. The CDR3 sequence: CAIQGVYGYTF. As DNA, the CDR3 is TGTGCCATCCAGGGGGTTTATGGCTACACCTTC.

The chain uses TRBV6-5 and TRBJ2-7; D perhaps matches TRBD1 (6 bases). This CDR3 has 12 amino acids. Germline assignment: CDR1 MNHEY and CDR2 SVGAGI. The V end lost 7 bases, the J end lost 4 bases, and 11 bases lay between the germline ends. The CDR3 is CASMDSPYEQYF. CDR3 nucleotides: TGTGCCAGCATGGACAGCCCATACGAGCAGTACTTC.

Written as DNA, the CDR3 is TGTGCCAGCAGTTCTGAGGGCCTACGGGAGACCCAGTACTTC. It yields the protein CASSSEGLRETQYF. This chain joins TRBV28 and TRBJ2-5, with D maybe TRBD2 (5 bases). Germline V lookup: CDR1 MDHEN, CDR2 SYDVKM. Trimming took off 4 bases at V and 5 bases at J, with 14 bases between the two ends. The CDR3 sequence is 14 residues long.

The gene calls are TRBV27 and TRBJ2-7; weak D call: TRBD2 (5 bases). The CDR3 is made up of 13 amino acids. Trimming stripped 2 bases from V and 3 bases from J, with 8 bases between. Germline-derived CDR1 and CDR2 are MNHEY and SMNVEV (reference sequence). In DNA form, the CDR3 reads TGTGCCAGCAGTTTAGTTCGGGGCTACGAGCAGTACTTC. This gives the protein CASSLVRGYEQYF.

Written as DNA, the CDR3 is TGTGCCAGCTCACCGGGGAGCGACACCGGGGAGCTGTTTTTT. It yields the protein CASSPGSDTGELFF. The chain combines TRBV18 with TRBJ2-2; D might be TRBD2 (5 bases). The CDR3 consists of 14 residues. Trimming took off 3 bases at V and 3 bases at J, with 8 bases between the two ends. The germline V gene encodes CDR1 KGHSH and CDR2 LQKENI.

This clone was seen more than once but under ten times. The chain combines TRBV6-1 with TRBJ1-2; a possible D gene is TRBD1 (5 bases). CDR1 and CDR2 (germline): MNHNS, SASEGT. The V end was cut by 6 bases, the J end by 8 bases, with 13 bases between. This CDR3 region has 12 residues. CDR3 amino acids: CASSPWGEGYTF. Here the CDR3 DNA reads TGTGCCAGCAGCCCCTGGGGGGAAGGCTACACCTTC.

V usage is TRBV19 and J usage is TRBJ2-7; D might be TRBD1 (5 bases). The CDR3 is made up of 15 amino acids. V shed 5 bases and J shed 2 bases, with 16 bases lying between them. From germline, CDR1 is LNHDA and CDR2 SQIVND (reference sequence). The CDR3 DNA sequence: TGTGCCAGTAGTTACCTCATGGCAGGGACCTACGAGCAGTACTTC. Translating it yields CASSYLMAGTYEQYF.

The genes are TRBV29-1 and TRBJ2-2, with D perhaps TRBD2 (6 bases). Germline V gene data show CDR1 as SQVTM and CDR2 as ANQGSEA. Deletions cut 8 bases from V and 5 bases from J, with 12 bases between. This CDR3 region has 12 residues. For the CDR3, the DNA is TGCAGCTCGATGGGGGGAACCGGGGAGCTGTTTTTT. Translation gives CSSMGGTGELFF.

DNA of the CDR3: TGTGCCAGCAGTGAAGTCCACGCAGATAACTATGGCTACACCTTC. This encodes CASSEVHADNYGYTF. The rearrangement links TRBV6-1 to TRBJ1-2; D not certain. The V and J ends lost 1 base and 1 base respectively, with 10 bases between them. The V gene's germline CDR1 is MNHNS and CDR2 SASEGT. This CDR3 has 15 amino acids.

The chain has TRBV28 and TRBJ2-7; TRBD1 is a possible D gene (5 bases). The germline V gene encodes CDR1 MDHEN and CDR2 SYDVKM. The CDR3 spans 14 residues. Trimming removed 7 bases at V and 7 bases at J, with 20 bases between. The CDR3 sequence is CASTLSGFAGEQYF. CDR3 DNA: TGTGCCAGCACCTTGTCTGGGTTTGCAGGGGAGCAGTACTTC.

CDR3 DNA: TGTGCCAGCAGTGAATCCCTGACAGGGCACTACGAGCAGTACTTC. It codes for CASSESLTGHYEQYF. This sequence joins TRBV6-1 and TRBJ2-7, with 7 bases lining up with TRBD1. V was clipped by 2 bases and J by 3 bases; unmatched bases: 7. Germline assignment: CDR1 MNHNS and CDR2 SASEGT. This CDR3 has 15 amino acids.